The 26 T cell receptor beta chains in this list originate from one sample, sequenced in a study of T cells after yellow fever vaccination. TCRdb recomputed calls from the 5' RACE reads with MiXCR, one row per CDR3 protein. The sample has approximately 61,000 distinct CDR3 sequences; approximately 7.7% are singletons. Sequenced material: CD8+ T cells sorted from PBMCs, taken on the day of the first yellow fever vaccination. These receptors were collected from a man aged 18 to 30 who received the YFV17D yellow fever vaccine.

This clonotype was seen only a few times. The chain has TRBV7-2 and TRBJ2-3; TRBD1 agrees at 7 bases. Germline V gives CDR1 SGHTA, CDR2 FQGNSA. This CDR3 has 17 residues. V lost 3 bases and J lost 4; bases outside the gene matches: 13. The CDR3 nucleotides are TGTGCCAGCAGCTTGCTTGGGACAGATGCACAGGCAGATACGCAGTATTTT. It translates to CASSLLGTDAQADTQYF.

This clonotype came up many times. V and J are TRBV9 and TRBJ1-1; 8 positions agree with TRBD1. The CDR3 is made up of 14 amino acids. Losses at the gene ends were 3 bases for V and 1 base for J; bases not matched to a gene: 2. CDR1 SGDLS and CDR2 YYNGEE come from the germline V gene. For the CDR3, the DNA is TGTGCCAGCAGCGGTGGACAGGGGAACACTGAAGCTTTCTTT. Residues: CASSGGQGNTEAFF.

This clonotype has just a few counts. The CDR3 DNA follows: TGTGCCAGCAGTTTTCCCCAAACTAGCGGGGGGTTCACAGATACGCAGTATTTT. This gives the protein CASSFPQTSGGFTDTQYF. The chain has TRBV12-3 or TRBV12-4 and TRBJ2-3; 12 nucleotides agree with TRBD2. V shed 3 bases, J shed 2 bases, and the junction held 9 bases outside the gene matches. This CDR3 is 18 amino acids long.

V is TRBV12-3 or TRBV12-4 and J is TRBJ2-2; no clear D gene. The CDR3 sequence is 15 residues long. Trimming cost V 5 bases and J 7 bases, with 17 bases left between them. The CDR3 here is CASSPGSAVGGELFF. CDR3 nucleotides: TGTGCCAGCAGTCCCGGCAGCGCCGTTGGCGGGGAGCTGTTTTTT.

The V call is TRBV9, the J call TRBJ2-1, with 9 bases fitting TRBD1. The junction had 13 bases not matched to a gene; V was cut back by 3 bases and J by 6 bases. The V gene's germline CDR1 is SGDLS and CDR2 YYNGEE. This CDR3 has 17 residues. The CDR3 sequence is CASSGRHPGQGFNEQFF. The CDR3 region has the DNA TGTGCCAGCAGCGGCAGACACCCGGGACAGGGATTCAATGAGCAGTTCTTC.

The chain couples TRBV7-9 to TRBJ1-4, with a possible D match to TRBD1 (5 bases). The CDR3 is made up of 12 amino acids. V shed 6 bases and J shed 16 bases, with 18 bases lying between them. The germline V gene encodes CDR1 SEHNR and CDR2 FQNEAQ (reference sequence). CDR3 sequence: CASRLAGGPEFF. DNA of the CDR3: TGTGCCAGCAGGCTCGCCGGGGGACCTGAGTTTTTT.

Only a few counts were recorded for this clonotype. As the CDR3 is not closed by the conserved phenylalanine or tryptophan, this likely results from a read error. The limits of the CDR3 on the DNA are not certain, so only TCRdb's listed CDR3 is given. The CDR3 is CAISEPGVGDPVY. The chain uses TRBV10-3 and TRBJ2-7; the table's D gene call, TRBD1, was not cross checked with the DNA. The germline V gene has CDR1 ENHRY and CDR2 SYGVKD. Including both end residues, the CDR3 is 13 amino acids long.

In its sample, this clonotype was seen many times. The rearrangement links TRBV18 to TRBJ1-5; 7 bases align to TRBD1. The V gene end was trimmed by 0 bases and the J gene end by 2 bases; junction bases not matched to a gene: 7. Germline V gene lookup returns CDR1 KGHSH and CDR2 LQKENI. The CDR3 is 17 residues long. CDR3 sequence reads: CASSPPSDRAGNQPQHF. DNA for the CDR3: TGTGCCAGCTCACCACCTAGTGACAGGGCTGGCAATCAGCCCCAGCATTTT.

The gene calls are TRBV19 and TRBJ2-2; D might be TRBD1 or TRBD2, each matching 5 bases. V was pared by 7 bases and J by 6 bases, with 9 bases between. The CDR3 extends over 12 amino acids. CDR1 LNHDA and CDR2 SQIVND come from the germline V gene (reference sequence). CDR3 sequence: CASKSGPGELFF. The CDR3 DNA follows: TGTGCCAGTAAATCGGGGCCCGGGGAGCTGTTTTTT.

The chain uses TRBV5-7 and TRBJ2-2, with D possibly matching TRBD1 (6 bases). TRBV5-7 is an open reading frame, and its role is uncertain. The CDR3 runs 14 residues. The ends were cut back, 5 bases at V and 6 bases at J, with 14 bases in the middle. The CDR3 DNA reads as TGTGCCAGCAGGAAGGGACATGTCTCCGGGGAGCTGTTTTTT. This gives the protein CASRKGHVSGELFF.

This clonotype showed up many times. V gene TRBV5-5 combines with J gene TRBJ2-5; D is perhaps TRBD1 (6 bases). The CDR3 runs to 18 residues. The V and J ends lost 4 bases and 5 bases respectively, with 27 bases between them. In germline, CDR1 is SGHKS, CDR2 YYEKEE (reference sequence). The CDR3 region has the DNA TGTGCCAGCAGCGGAGAAAGGTGGCCAGGGGTTATGACGGAGACCCAGTACTTC. Translating gives CASSGERWPGVMTETQYF.

This clonotype showed up just a few times. The chain combines TRBV19 with TRBJ2-5, with no clear D. Trimming removed 3 bases from V and 5 bases from J, with 10 bases in between. CDR1 and CDR2 from the germline V gene are LNHDA and SQIVND (reference sequence). The CDR3 totals 13 residues. The CDR3 region has the DNA TGTGCCAGTAGTATCTTCAGTACGGAGACCCAGTACTTC. Translated, it gives CASSIFSTETQYF.

The chain uses TRBV12-3 or TRBV12-4 and TRBJ1-2; a weak D match, TRBD1 (6 bases). The CDR3 runs 16 residues. V was clipped by 5 bases and J by 4 bases, with 20 bases between them. The CDR3 bases are TGTGCCAGCAGTATACCCCCTTTGGGAGGGGGCTATGGCTACACCTTC. This codes for CASSIPPLGGGYGYTF.

This clonotype was detected only a few times. This chain connects TRBV5-1 to TRBJ2-1; 16 nucleotides match TRBD2. J gave up 9 bases and V 2 bases, and 14 bases lay outside the gene matches. CDR1 and CDR2 (germline): SGHRS, YFSETQ. The CDR3 length is 19 residues. The CDR3 region is CASSFPGLAGGLLDGEQFF. CDR3 nucleotide sequence: TGCGCCAGCAGCTTCCCGGGACTAGCGGGGGGGCTTCTCGATGGTGAGCAGTTCTTC.

This chain links TRBV18 with TRBJ2-7; D is ambiguous. Trimming cost V 5 bases and J 3 bases, with 11 bases left between them. The CDR3 runs 13 residues. The germline gives CDR1 KGHSH, CDR2 LQKENI. The CDR3 loop is CASSFGGIYEQYF. CDR3 DNA: TGTGCCAGCTCATTTGGTGGTATCTACGAGCAGTACTTC.

This clonotype was recorded a few times. The V and J genes are TRBV24-1 and TRBJ1-1; D ambiguous. V gave up 4 bases and J gave up 1 base, with 3 bases separating them. The CDR3 covers 12 residues. Germline CDR1 KGHDR, CDR2 SFDVKD. CDR3: CATSDGNTEAFF. The DNA of the CDR3 is TGTGCCACCAGTGACGGGAACACTGAAGCTTTCTTT.

J is TRBJ1-2 and V is TRBV27; D uncertain. V dropped 1 base and J dropped 2 bases, with 11 bases sitting between them. CDR1 is MNHEY and CDR2 is SMNVEV in the germline V gene (reference sequence). CDR3 length equals 15 residues. The CDR3 DNA sequence: TGTGCCAGCAGTTTATACCCGGGGTCGAACTATGGCTACACCTTC. This gives the protein CASSLYPGSNYGYTF.

This clonotype was seen at least ten times. The V gene is TRBV7-9, the J gene TRBJ2-4; D ambiguous. The CDR3 length is 13 residues. V lost 5 bases to trimming and J lost 3 bases, with 8 bases between them. The germline V gene has CDR1 SEHNR and CDR2 FQNEAQ (reference sequence). CDR3 region: CASSPRGKNIQYF. The CDR3 DNA reads as TGTGCCAGCAGCCCACGAGGCAAAAACATTCAGTACTTC.

The rearrangement links TRBV27 to TRBJ2-1; D unclear. The germline V and J ends were trimmed by 5 bases and 0 bases, with 14 bases remaining between them. The V gene's germline CDR1 is MNHEY and CDR2 SMNVEV (reference sequence). This CDR3 has 16 residues. CDR3 bases: TGTGCCAGCAGTCCCCAGAACCCGAGCTCCTACAATGAGCAGTTCTTC. Translated, it gives CASSPQNPSSYNEQFF.

This clonotype was recorded at least ten times. The V gene is TRBV6-5, the J gene TRBJ2-2, with 8 bases aligning to TRBD1. The CDR3 loop spans 17 amino acids. Germline assignment: CDR1 MNHEY and CDR2 SVGAGI. Trimming at V came to 2 bases and at J to 1 base, leaving 6 bases not matched to a gene. The CDR3 reads CASSYIPDRENTGELFF. CDR3 coding DNA: TGTGCCAGCAGTTACATTCCGGACAGGGAGAACACCGGGGAGCTGTTTTTT.

The rearrangement uses TRBV5-1 and TRBJ2-2; D remains unclear. Germline CDR1 reads SGHRS; CDR2 reads YFSETQ. The length of the CDR3 is 14 residues. V lost 0 bases to trimming and J lost 6 bases, with 9 bases between them. DNA of the CDR3: TGCGCCAGCAGCTTGGTAGGCGTTCCCGGGGAGCTGTTTTTT. It yields the protein CASSLVGVPGELFF.

This clonotype was seen a handful of times. V is TRBV27 and J is TRBJ2-7, with 8 positions matching TRBD2. With 3 bases clipped from V and 2 bases from J, the junction kept 12 bases outside the gene matches. Germline CDR1 is MNHEY and CDR2 is SMNVEV (reference sequence). This CDR3 is built from 17 residues. CDR3 sequence: CASSFSPSGGLTYEQYF. The DNA for the CDR3 is TGTGCCAGCAGTTTCTCGCCCAGCGGGGGCCTCACCTACGAGCAGTACTTC.

The V gene is TRBV4-1, the J gene TRBJ1-1, with TRBD1 as a possible D gene (6 bases). The V gene lost 0 bases and the J gene lost 5 bases, with 19 bases spanning the gap. The CDR3 is 17 amino acids. In germline, CDR1 is MGHRA, CDR2 YSYEKL. This chain's CDR3 is CASSQDNRLGARTEAFF. Here the CDR3 DNA reads TGCGCCAGCAGCCAAGATAACCGGCTGGGGGCTCGGACTGAAGCTTTCTTT.

The table lists this clonotype with many counts. The chain combines TRBV5-6 with TRBJ1-5; D remains ambiguous. The V and J ends lost 0 bases and 5 bases respectively, with 6 bases between them. The CDR3 runs 13 residues. Germline V gene lookup returns CDR1 SGHDT and CDR2 YYEEEE. The CDR3 region is CASSLGGYQPQHF. The CDR3 DNA reads as TGTGCCAGCAGCTTGGGAGGGTATCAGCCCCAGCATTTT.

This clonotype was found many times. J is TRBJ2-3 and V is TRBV20-1; unclear D gene. Germline loops: CDR1 DFQATT, CDR2 SNEGSKA (reference sequence). Trimming removed 5 bases from V and 3 bases from J, with 15 bases in between. The CDR3 has 14 residues. The CDR3 spells CSAGSDWGTDTQYF. The DNA for the CDR3 is TGCAGTGCTGGCAGCGACTGGGGAACAGATACGCAGTATTTT.

This clonotype was seen repeatedly, ten times or more. The rearrangement links TRBV5-5 to TRBJ2-3, with D possibly called TRBD1 or TRBD2 (5 bases each). The CDR3 extends over 14 amino acids. Germline V gene lookup returns CDR1 SGHKS and CDR2 YYEKEE (reference sequence). V was shortened by 4 bases and J by 6 bases, with 15 bases between the two germline ends. The CDR3 here is CASSDGTEADTQYF. Here the CDR3 DNA reads TGTGCCAGCAGCGACGGGACGGAAGCTGATACGCAGTATTTT.